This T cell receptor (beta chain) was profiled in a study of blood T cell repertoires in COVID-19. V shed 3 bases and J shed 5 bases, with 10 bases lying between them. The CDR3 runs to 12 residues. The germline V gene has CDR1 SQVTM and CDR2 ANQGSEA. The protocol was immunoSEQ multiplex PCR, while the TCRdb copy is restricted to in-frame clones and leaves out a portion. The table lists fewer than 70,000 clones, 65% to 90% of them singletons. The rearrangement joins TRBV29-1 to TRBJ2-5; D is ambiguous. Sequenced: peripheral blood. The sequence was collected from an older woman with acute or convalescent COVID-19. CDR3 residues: CSVDSVWETQYF. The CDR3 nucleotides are TGCAGCGTTGATTCAGTCTGGGAGACCCAGTACTTC. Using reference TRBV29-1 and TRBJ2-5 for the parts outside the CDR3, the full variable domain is SAVISQKPSRDICQRGTSLTIQCQVDSQVTMMFWYRQQPGQSLTLIATANQGSEATYESGFVIDKFPISRPNLTFSTLTVSNMSPEDSSIYLCSVDSVWETQYFGPGTRLLVL.